This TCR beta chain appears in the sequencing data of a study of STAT5B mutations in CD4+ large granular lymphocyte leukemia. Study conclusions and caveats: Without HLA matching, higher CD4+ than CD8+ T-LGLL clonality could reflect small sample size.

Only in-frame clones appear in the TCRdb table, and some are missing; sequencing was by immunoSEQ multiplex PCR. The table records 30,000 to 35,000 clones, approximately 82% of them present only once. About this clone: What it binds is unknown.

The CDR3 covers 16 residues. The germline V gene encodes CDR1 SGHDT and CDR2 YYEEEE. V gave up 1 base and J gave up 3 bases; unmatched junction bases: 8. Sequenced sample: CD4+ T cells from blood buffy coats. The V call is TRBV5-6, the J call TRBJ2-7, with 9 bases that match TRBD2. The origin of this receptor is a human donor in good health. The CDR3 nucleotides are TGTGCCAGCAGCTTGATGGGTAGCGGGAGTTTCTACGAGCAGTACTTC. This sequence encodes CASSLMGSGSFYEQYF.